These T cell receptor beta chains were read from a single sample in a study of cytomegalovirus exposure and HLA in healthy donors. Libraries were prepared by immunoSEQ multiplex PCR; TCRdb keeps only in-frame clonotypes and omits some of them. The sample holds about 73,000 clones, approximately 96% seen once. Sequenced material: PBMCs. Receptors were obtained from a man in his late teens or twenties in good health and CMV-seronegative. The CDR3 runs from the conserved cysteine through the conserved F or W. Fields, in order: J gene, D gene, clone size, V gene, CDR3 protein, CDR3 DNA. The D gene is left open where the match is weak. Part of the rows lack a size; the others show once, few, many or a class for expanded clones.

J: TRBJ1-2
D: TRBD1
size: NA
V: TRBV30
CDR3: CAWFRQGRSYTF
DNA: TGTGCCTGGTTCCGACAGGGTCGGAGCTACACCTTC

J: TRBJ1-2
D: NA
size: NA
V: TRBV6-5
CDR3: CASSQGEASTF
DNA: TGTGCCAGCAGCCAAGGGGAAGCTTCTACCTTC

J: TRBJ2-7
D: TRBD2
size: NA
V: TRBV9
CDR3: CASSPGGGPFSYEQYF
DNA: TGTGCCAGCAGCCCCGGGGGGGGGCCCTTTTCCTACGAGCAGTACTTC

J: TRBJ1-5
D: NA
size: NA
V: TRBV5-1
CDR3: CASGPFAIDQPQHF
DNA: TGCGCCAGCGGGCCCTTTGCGATCGATCAGCCCCAGCATTTT

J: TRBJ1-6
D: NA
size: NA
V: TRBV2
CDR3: CASSTGLLNSPLHF
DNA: TGTGCCAGCTCCACCGGACTGTTAAATTCACCCCTCCACTTT

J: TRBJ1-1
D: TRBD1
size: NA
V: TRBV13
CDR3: CASSSPTGQGTEAFF
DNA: TGTGCCAGCAGCTCACCCACCGGACAGGGCACTGAAGCTTTCTTT

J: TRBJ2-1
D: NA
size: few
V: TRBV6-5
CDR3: CASSYGRGDYNEQFF
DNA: TGTGCCAGCAGTTACGGGCGGGGCGATTACAATGAGCAGTTCTTC

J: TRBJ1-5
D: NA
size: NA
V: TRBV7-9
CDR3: CASSLAGEQPQHF
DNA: TGTGCCAGCAGCTTAGCAGGGGAACAGCCCCAGCATTTT

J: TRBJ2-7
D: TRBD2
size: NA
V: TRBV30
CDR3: CAWSGGHGTSGGYEQYF
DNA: TGTGCCTGGAGTGGGGGGCATGGGACTAGCGGGGGCTACGAGCAGTACTTC

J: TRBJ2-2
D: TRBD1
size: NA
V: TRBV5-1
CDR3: CASSLGQGANTGELFF
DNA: TGCGCCAGCAGCTTGGGACAGGGGGCGAATACCGGGGAGCTGTTTTTT

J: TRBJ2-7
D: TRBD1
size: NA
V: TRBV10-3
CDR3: CASQGASSYEQYF
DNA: TGTGCCAGTCAGGGGGCCTCCTCCTACGAGCAGTACTTC

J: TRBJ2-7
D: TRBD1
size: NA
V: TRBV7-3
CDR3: CASSIGQGADEQYF
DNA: TGTGCCAGCAGCATAGGACAGGGGGCGGACGAGCAGTACTTC

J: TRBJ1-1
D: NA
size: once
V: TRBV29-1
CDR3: CSVEDRGNTEAFF
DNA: TGCAGCGTTGAAGATCGGGGGAACACTGAAGCTTTCTTT

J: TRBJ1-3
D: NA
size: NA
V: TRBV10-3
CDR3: CAISETQQYRDSGNTIYF
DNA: TGTGCCATCAGTGAGACACAGCAATACAGGGACTCTGGAAACACCATATATTTT

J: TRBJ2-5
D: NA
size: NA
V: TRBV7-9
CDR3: CASSLRLANQETQYF
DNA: TGTGCCAGCAGCTTGAGGCTAGCCAACCAAGAGACCCAGTACTTC

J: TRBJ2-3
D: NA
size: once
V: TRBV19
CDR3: CASSAINPRDTQYF
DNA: TGTGCCAGTAGTGCAATAAATCCCAGAGATACGCAGTATTTT

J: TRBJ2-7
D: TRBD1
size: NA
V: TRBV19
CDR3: CASSTIPGQSSYEQYF
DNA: TGTGCCAGTAGTACGATACCGGGACAGAGCTCCTACGAGCAGTACTTC

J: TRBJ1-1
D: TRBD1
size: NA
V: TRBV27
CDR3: CASSLDRVGTEAFF
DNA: TGTGCCAGCAGTTTAGACAGGGTTGGCACTGAAGCTTTCTTT

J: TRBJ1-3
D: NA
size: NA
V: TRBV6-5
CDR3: CASSTTPSGNTIYF
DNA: TGTGCCAGCAGCACCACACCCTCTGGAAACACCATATATTTT

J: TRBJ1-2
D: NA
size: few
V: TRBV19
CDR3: CASSIQGLGGYTF
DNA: TGTGCCAGTAGTATTCAGGGGTTGGGTGGCTACACCTTC

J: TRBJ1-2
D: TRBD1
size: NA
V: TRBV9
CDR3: CASSPRDRGQTSYGYTF
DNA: TGTGCCAGCAGCCCGCGGGACAGGGGGCAGACCTCCTATGGCTACACCTTC

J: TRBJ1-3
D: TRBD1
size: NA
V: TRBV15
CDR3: CATRKGGGTGEIEELSGNTIYF
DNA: TGTGCCACCAGGAAAGGGGGCGGGACAGGGGAAATTGAGGAACTCTCTGGAAACACCATATATTTT

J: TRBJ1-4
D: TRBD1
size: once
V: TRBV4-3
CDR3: CASSQEGQGSEKLFF
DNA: TGCGCCAGCAGCCAAGAGGGACAGGGAAGTGAAAAACTGTTTTTT

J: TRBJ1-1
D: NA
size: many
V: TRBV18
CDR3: CASSPSAEAFF
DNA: TGTGCCAGCTCACCATCGGCTGAAGCTTTCTTT

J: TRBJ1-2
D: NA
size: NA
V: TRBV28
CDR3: CASSSQGPGNYGYTF
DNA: TGTGCCAGCAGCTCCCAGGGCCCTGGGAACTATGGCTACACCTTC

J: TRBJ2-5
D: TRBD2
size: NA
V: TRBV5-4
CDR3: CASSLPRDPGGETQYF
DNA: TGTGCCAGCAGCTTGCCCCGGGACCCGGGAGGCGAGACCCAGTACTTC

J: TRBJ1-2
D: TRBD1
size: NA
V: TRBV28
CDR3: CASSTTGTGLNYGYTF
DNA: TGTGCCAGCAGCACGACCGGGACAGGGTTAAACTATGGCTACACCTTC

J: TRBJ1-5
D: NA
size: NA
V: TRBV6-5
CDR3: CASSSSSAQPQHF
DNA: TGTGCCAGCAGTTCATCTAGCGCACAGCCCCAGCATTTT

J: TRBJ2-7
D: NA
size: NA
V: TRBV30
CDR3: CAWSVRGYLYEQYF
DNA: TGTGCCTGGAGTGTACGAGGCTACCTCTACGAGCAGTACTTC

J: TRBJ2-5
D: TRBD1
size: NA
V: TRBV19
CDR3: CASSIGGTGGETQYF
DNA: TGTGCCAGTAGTATTGGTGGGACAGGGGGAGAGACCCAGTACTTC

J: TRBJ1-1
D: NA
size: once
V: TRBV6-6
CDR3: CASSYGTGEAFF
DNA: TGTGCCAGCAGTTACGGTACGGGTGAAGCTTTCTTT

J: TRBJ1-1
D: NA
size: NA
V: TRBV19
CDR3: CASSIESAGNTEAFF
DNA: TGTGCCAGTAGTATAGAAAGCGCGGGGAACACTGAAGCTTTCTTT

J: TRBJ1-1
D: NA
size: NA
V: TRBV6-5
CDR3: CASNIDSLNTEAFF
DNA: TGTGCCAGCAATATAGACAGTTTGAACACTGAAGCTTTCTTT

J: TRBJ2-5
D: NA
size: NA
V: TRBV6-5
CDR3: CASRPRGWETQYF
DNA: TGTGCCAGCAGGCCAAGGGGGTGGGAGACCCAGTACTTC

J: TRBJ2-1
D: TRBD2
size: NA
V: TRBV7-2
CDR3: CASSLVRGGGNEQFF
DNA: TGTGCCAGCAGCTTAGTCCGGGGGGGAGGGAATGAGCAGTTCTTC

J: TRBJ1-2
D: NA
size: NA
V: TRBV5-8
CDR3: CASSLDMESANYGYTF
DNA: TGTGCCAGCAGCTTGGATATGGAGTCAGCTAACTATGGCTACACCTTC

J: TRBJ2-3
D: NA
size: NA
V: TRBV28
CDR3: CASSTTGYADTQYF
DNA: TGTGCCAGCAGTACCACAGGGTATGCAGATACGCAGTATTTT

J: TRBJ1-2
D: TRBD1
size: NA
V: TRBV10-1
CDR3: CASSNTRDSLPWGYTF
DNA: TGCGCCAGCAGCAACACGCGGGACAGCTTACCGTGGGGCTACACCTTC